Listed below are T cell receptor beta chains from one sample, sequenced in a study of a mutant IDH1 vaccine in newly diagnosed glioma. Which antigens these TCRs recognize remains unknown. Sequencing used immunoSEQ multiplex PCR; TCRdb keeps in-frame clones, though not all of them. This sample has 52,000 or so clones, with under 90% found just once. This specimen consisted of PBMCs, obtained from a glioma patient whose treatment included an IDH1 peptide vaccine. The receptors derive from a man aged 35 to 55 with glioma. CDR3s include the opening cysteine and the closing phenylalanine or tryptophan. A D gene is named only where the DNA matches it firmly. For some rows the clone size is stated as once, few or many, or as a class when expanded; others skip it.

>TRBJ2-7|TRBV5-4|few|TRBD1
CASSAGQGAYEQYF
TGTGCCAGCAGCGCTGGACAGGGGGCCTACGAGCAGTACTTC
>TRBJ2-2|TRBV19|-|-
CASTIRGGTGELFF
TGTGCCAGTACCATTAGAGGAGGCACCGGGGAGCTGTTTTTT
>TRBJ1-3|TRBV6-5|-|TRBD1
CASSRQGDPGNTIYF
TGTGCCAGCAGTCGACAGGGAGACCCTGGAAACACCATATATTTT
>TRBJ2-7|TRBV6-1|once|TRBD1
CASSARDRDEQYF
TGTGCCAGCAGCGCTCGGGACAGGGACGAGCAGTACTTC
>TRBJ2-5|TRBV5-1|-|TRBD2
CASSLWSGGLETQYF
TGCGCCAGCAGCTTGTGGAGCGGGGGGTTGGAGACCCAGTACTTC
>TRBJ2-5|TRBV7-2|-|-
CASSLGGLRETQYF
TGTGCCAGCAGCTTAGGGGGGTTACGGGAGACCCAGTACTTC
>TRBJ1-2|TRBV5-1|-|-
CASSPRGGDGYTF
TGCGCCAGCAGCCCTAGGGGAGGGGATGGCTACACCTTC
>TRBJ1-2|TRBV19|-|-
CASSNWGLSTNYGYTF
TGTGCCAGTAGTAATTGGGGGCTCAGTACTAACTATGGCTACACCTTC
>TRBJ1-3|TRBV5-1|-|-
CASSTGGTGASGNTIYF
TGCGCCAGCAGCACCGGTGGGACGGGGGCTTCTGGAAACACCATATATTTT
>TRBJ2-2|TRBV2|-|-
CASSDGSAGTGELFF
TGTGCCAGCAGTGATGGAAGTGCCGGGACCGGGGAGCTGTTTTTT